What follows are 17 T cell receptor beta chains derived from one specimen sequenced in a study of naive and memory T cell subsets. Both TRBC1 and TRBC2 were covered by a beta constant-region primer of two equimolar oligonucleotides. Four rounds of PCR amplified the ligated cDNA using nested alpha and beta constant-region primers plus SP2. TCRdb reprocessed the UMI-ligation and nested PCR reads via MiXCR and lists one record per CDR3 protein. The table includes about 120,000 distinct CDR3 sequences, 30% to 45% detected once. The sample taken for sequencing was central memory CD4+ T cells from blood. The receptors originated from a human donor in good health.

The chain links TRBV29-1 to TRBJ2-3; D not resolved. Germline V gives CDR1 SQVTM, CDR2 ANQGSEA. Trimming pared 4 bases from V and 1 base from J, leaving 12 bases between. This CDR3 spans 14 amino acids. CDR3 amino acids: CSVAHTYRTDTQYF. The CDR3, as DNA: TGCAGCGTTGCGCACACCTACCGCACAGATACGCAGTATTTT.

V usage is TRBV12-3 or TRBV12-4 and J usage is TRBJ1-4, with D possibly matching TRBD1 (5 bases). Trimming shortened V by 1 base and J by 7 bases, and 7 bases separated the two germline ends. The CDR3 totals 13 residues. This CDR3 is CASSLGGFEKLFF. Written as DNA, the CDR3 is TGTGCCAGCAGTTTAGGGGGGTTTGAAAAACTGTTTTTT.

The rearrangement uses TRBV7-9 and TRBJ2-1, with 9 bases matching TRBD2. CDR3 length equals 16 residues. Germline V gene data show CDR1 as SEHNR and CDR2 as FQNEAQ (reference sequence). The V segment lost 3 bases and the J segment 0 bases; nucleotides outside the gene matches: 3. The DNA of the CDR3 is TGTGCCAGCAGCTTGCTAGCGGGACCCTCCTACAATGAGCAGTTCTTC. Amino acid sequence: CASSLLAGPSYNEQFF.

A few counts support this clonotype. The chain carries TRBV7-6 and TRBJ1-2, with D unresolved. Germline CDR1 SGHVS, CDR2 FNYEAQ. V gave up 0 bases and J gave up 5 bases, with 7 bases separating them. CDR3 length equals 13 residues. DNA of the CDR3: TGTGCCAGCAGCTTAGCCGAAGAATATGGCTACACCTTC. Its translation is CASSLAEEYGYTF.

This clonotype was seen a handful of times. J is TRBJ2-4 and V is TRBV5-5; D is ambiguous. Germline V gene data show CDR1 as SGHKS and CDR2 as YYEKEE (reference sequence). The germline V and J ends were trimmed by 2 bases and 5 bases, with 11 bases remaining between them. The CDR3 sequence is 14 residues long. CDR3 residues: CASSFVPGENIQYF. The CDR3 nucleotides read TGTGCCAGCAGCTTTGTGCCAGGCGAAAACATTCAGTACTTC.

This clonotype was observed a handful of times. The chain combines TRBV13 with TRBJ2-1; D possibly uses TRBD1 or TRBD2 (5 bases each). The CDR3 is 15 amino acids. Germline CDR1 reads PRHDT; CDR2 reads FYEKMQ (reference sequence). The V gene lost 2 bases and the J gene lost 9 bases, with 17 bases spanning the gap. This CDR3 is CASSLMTAFGGEQFF. The CDR3 nucleotides read TGTGCCAGCAGCTTAATGACAGCTTTTGGGGGTGAGCAGTTCTTC.

This rearrangement joins TRBV5-1 to TRBJ2-1; TRBD2 matches 10 bases. CDR1 is SGHRS, CDR2 YFSETQ, per germline. The CDR3 extends over 15 amino acids. The V gene end was trimmed by 5 bases and the J gene end by 5 bases; junction bases not matched to a gene: 7. CDR3 region: CASSPSGGVNNEQFF. The CDR3 DNA reads as TGCGCCAGCAGTCCTAGCGGGGGCGTGAACAATGAGCAGTTCTTC.

This rearrangement joins TRBV5-1 to TRBJ2-6; TRBD1 agrees at 10 bases. The trim removed 3 bases at V and 8 bases at J, leaving 11 bases unmatched. Germline-derived CDR1 and CDR2 are SGHRS and YFSETQ. The CDR3 spans 17 residues. CDR3 sequence: CASSSRGTGEGTNVLTF. The CDR3 DNA reads TGCGCCAGCAGCTCCCGCGGGACAGGGGAGGGAACCAACGTCCTGACTTTC.

CDR3 protein: CASSQDRRNYGYTF. The CDR3 nucleotides read TGCGCCAGCAGCCAAGATCGCAGAAACTATGGCTACACCTTC. The chain is built from TRBV4-3 and TRBJ1-2; no clear D gene. Deletions cut 0 bases from V and 2 bases from J, with 7 bases between. The CDR3 loop spans 14 amino acids. Germline CDR1 is LGHNA and CDR2 is YSLEER.

The chain employs TRBV4-3 and TRBJ2-5; tentatively, D is TRBD2 (6 bases). This CDR3 has 14 residues. Germline V gene data show CDR1 as LGHNA and CDR2 as YSLEER. Trimming took 0 bases from V and 5 from J, leaving 10 bases between them. The CDR3 nucleotides read TGCGCCAGCAGCCAAGAGGGGGGTGCGGAGACCCAGTACTTC. Encoded protein: CASSQEGGAETQYF.

This clonotype was counted a few times. This chain links TRBV14 with TRBJ2-1; 9 positions match TRBD1. The length of the CDR3 is 16 residues. V was clipped by 6 bases and J by 10 bases; unmatched bases: 16. The germline CDR1 and CDR2 sequences are SGHDN and FVKESK. DNA of the CDR3: TGTGCCAGCAGTCGATGGTCCGGGACAGGGTTCTCGGAGCAGTTCTTC. Translation: CASSRWSGTGFSEQFF.

This clonotype was seen more than once but under ten times. This chain joins TRBV11-3 and TRBJ2-1; TRBD2 might be the D (6 bases). V lost 4 bases to trimming and J lost 4 bases, with 8 bases between them. Germline V lookup: CDR1 SGHNT, CDR2 YENEEA. This CDR3 is 13 amino acids long. CDR3 sequence reads: CASSWGLYNEQFF. The CDR3 DNA is TGTGCCAGCAGCTGGGGACTTTACAATGAGCAGTTCTTC.

This chain's CDR3 is CASSPGTSGAITDTQYF. As DNA, the CDR3 is TGTGCCAGCAGCCCCGGGACTAGCGGGGCCATAACCGATACGCAGTATTTT. This chain links TRBV7-9 with TRBJ2-3; 13 nucleotides agree with TRBD2. With V trimmed by 5 bases and J by 6 bases, 11 bases remained unmatched. Germline V CDR1 and CDR2: SEHNR, FQNEAQ (reference sequence). The CDR3 is 17 residues long.

This sequence joins TRBV20-1 and TRBJ2-3; TRBD2 agrees at 7 bases. The germline CDR1 and CDR2 sequences are DFQATT and SNEGSKA (reference sequence). Losses at the gene ends were 5 bases for V and 2 bases for J; bases not matched to a gene: 10. The CDR3 totals 15 residues. CDR3 in DNA: TGCAGTGCTCTTACGAAGCGGGACTACACAGATACGCAGTATTTT. It codes for CSALTKRDYTDTQYF.

This chain connects TRBV27 to TRBJ2-7, with a tentative D call TRBD1 (6 bases). CDR1 is MNHEY, CDR2 SMNVEV, per germline (reference sequence). The length of the CDR3 is 14 residues. V lost 3 bases and J 2 bases, leaving 11 bases between the germline ends. The CDR3 here is CASSFKDSTYEQYF. The DNA for the CDR3 is TGTGCCAGCAGTTTCAAGGACAGCACCTACGAGCAGTACTTC.

This chain connects TRBV12-3 or TRBV12-4 to TRBJ1-2, with D hard to call. The CDR3 contains 12 residues. Trimming left V 7 bases short and J 4 bases short, with 10 bases between. CDR3 nucleotide sequence: TGTGCCAGCACCCTAGGAGGCTATGGCTACACCTTC. It encodes CASTLGGYGYTF.

The V call is TRBV6-2 or TRBV6-3, the J call TRBJ2-5; D is uncertain. Deletions cut 2 bases from V and 5 bases from J, with 15 bases between. This CDR3 has 15 residues. Germline CDR1 reads MNHEY; CDR2 reads SVGEGT. In DNA form, the CDR3 reads TGTGCCAGCAGTTACGATAAGACTGGCCGGGAGACCCAGTACTTC. Encoded protein: CASSYDKTGRETQYF.